The 5 T cell receptor beta chains presented below share a single source sample, sequenced in a study of cytomegalovirus exposure and HLA in healthy donors. Use of 60 Vbeta and 13 Jbeta primers characterized the PCR. Only in-frame clones appear in the TCRdb table, and some are missing; sequencing was by immunoSEQ multiplex PCR. The sample lists about 110,000 clones, around 79% occurring once. What was sequenced was PBMCs. The receptors come from a woman between 25 and 40 years old in good health and CMV-seronegative.

DNA for the CDR3: TGCAGCGTTAAACGTACCGGGACAGGGGTGGGGGAGACCCAGTACTTC. Its translation is CSVKRTGTGVGETQYF. This chain links TRBV29-1 with TRBJ2-5, with TRBD1 identical over 10 bases. The V gene end was trimmed by 5 bases and the J gene end by 5 bases; junction bases not matched to a gene: 14. CDR3 length: 16 residues. In germline, CDR1 is SQVTM, CDR2 ANQGSEA.

In the case of this clone: Because it lacks the conserved phenylalanine or tryptophan at the end, this CDR3 is likely a read error. The V and J genes are TRBV9 and TRBJ1-5, with D perhaps TRBD1 (5 bases). This CDR3 region has 14 residues. CDR1 is SGDLS and CDR2 is YYNGEE in the germline V gene. V lost 5 bases to trimming and J lost 6 bases, with 15 bases between them. CDR3 sequence reads: CASSTGSGIQPQHV. The CDR3 bases are TGTGCCAGCAGTACCGGATCAGGGATTCAGCCCCAGCATGTT.

V usage is TRBV5-1 and J usage is TRBJ1-1; 8 nucleotides agree with TRBD1. CDR3 length: 17 amino acids. The V and J ends lost 1 base and 0 bases, in that order; junction bases with no gene match: 8. Germline V gene lookup returns CDR1 SGHRS and CDR2 YFSETQ. For the CDR3, the DNA is TGCGCCAGCAGCTTGTTGGTCAGGGGGCCCATGAACACTGAAGCTTTCTTT. Translating gives CASSLLVRGPMNTEAFF.

This clone was found once. This sequence joins TRBV29-1 and TRBJ2-1; TRBD2 agrees at 8 bases. The CDR3 spans 13 residues. From germline, CDR1 is SQVTM and CDR2 ANQGSEA. The trim removed 7 bases at V and 7 bases at J, leaving 9 bases unmatched. CDR3 nucleotides: TGCAGCGGAGAGCGGGAGTTCGTAAATGAGCAGTTCTTC. Its translation: CSGEREFVNEQFF.

V gene TRBV7-9 combines with J gene TRBJ1-1; no clear D gene. CDR1 SEHNR and CDR2 FQNEAQ come from the germline V gene (reference sequence). This CDR3 comprises 18 residues. V lost 3 bases and J 0 bases, leaving 20 bases between the germline ends. Written as DNA, the CDR3 is TGTGCCAGCAGCTTTATACGCGGGCTACCCCCCATGAACACTGAAGCTTTCTTT. Protein: CASSFIRGLPPMNTEAFF. Full variable domain (missing parts from reference TRBV7-9 and TRBJ1-1): DTGVSQNPRHKITKRGQNVTFRCDPISEHNRLYWYRQTLGQGPEFLTYFQNEAQLEKSRLLSDRFSAERPKGSFSTLEIQRTEQGDSAMYLCASSFIRGLPPMNTEAFFGQGTRLTVV.